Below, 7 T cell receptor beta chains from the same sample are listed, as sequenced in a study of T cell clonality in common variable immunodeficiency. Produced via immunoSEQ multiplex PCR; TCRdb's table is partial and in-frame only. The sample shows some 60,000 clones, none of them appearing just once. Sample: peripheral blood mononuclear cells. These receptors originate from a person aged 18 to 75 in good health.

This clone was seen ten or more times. The CDR3 region is CASSRTGGDYGYTF. The CDR3 DNA, read in part, is TGTGCCAGCTCTAGGACAGGGGGCGACTATGGC. This chain joins TRBV18 and TRBJ1-2; 11 nucleotides line up with TRBD1. The read stops 3 residues short of the end of the CDR3; the missing end is completed from the germline J gene. The trim removed 6 bases at V and 3 bases at J, leaving 3 bases unmatched. The CDR3 is 14 amino acids. CDR1 and CDR2 (germline): KGHSH, LQKENI.

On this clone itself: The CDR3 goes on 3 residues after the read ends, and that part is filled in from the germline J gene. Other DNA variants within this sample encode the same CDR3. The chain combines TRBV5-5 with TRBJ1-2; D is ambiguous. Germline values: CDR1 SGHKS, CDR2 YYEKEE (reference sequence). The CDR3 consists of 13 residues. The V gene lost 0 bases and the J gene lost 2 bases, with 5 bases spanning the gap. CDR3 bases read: TGTGCCAGCAGCTTGGCGGTCAACTATGGC. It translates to CASSLAVNYG. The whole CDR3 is CASSLAVNYGYTF. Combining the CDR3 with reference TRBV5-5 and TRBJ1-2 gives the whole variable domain DAGVTQSPTHLIKTRGQQVTLRCSPISGHKSVSWYQQVLGQGPQFIFQYYEKEERGRGNFPDRFSARQFPNYSSELNVNALLLGDSALYLCASSLAVNYGYTFGSGTRLTVV.

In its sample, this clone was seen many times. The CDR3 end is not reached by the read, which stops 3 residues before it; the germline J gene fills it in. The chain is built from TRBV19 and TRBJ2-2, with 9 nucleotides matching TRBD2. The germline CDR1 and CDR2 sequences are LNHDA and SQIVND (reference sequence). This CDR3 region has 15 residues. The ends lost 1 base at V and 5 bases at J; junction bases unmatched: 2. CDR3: CASSIGLAGTGELFF. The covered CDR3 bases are TGTGCCAGTAGTATAGGGCTAGCGGGAACCGGGGAG.

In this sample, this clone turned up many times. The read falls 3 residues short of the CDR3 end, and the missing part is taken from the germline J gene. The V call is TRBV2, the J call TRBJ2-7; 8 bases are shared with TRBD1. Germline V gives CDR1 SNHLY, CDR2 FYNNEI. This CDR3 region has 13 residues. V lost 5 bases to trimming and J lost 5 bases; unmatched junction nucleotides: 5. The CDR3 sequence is CASSKGQVNEQYF. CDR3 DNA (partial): TGTGCCAGCAGTAAGGGACAGGTCAACGAG.

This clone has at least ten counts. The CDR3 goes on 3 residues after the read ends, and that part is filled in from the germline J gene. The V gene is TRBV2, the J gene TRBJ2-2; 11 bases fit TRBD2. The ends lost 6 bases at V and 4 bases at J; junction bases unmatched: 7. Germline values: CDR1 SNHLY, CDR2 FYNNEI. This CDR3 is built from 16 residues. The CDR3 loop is CASRELAGDFTGELFF. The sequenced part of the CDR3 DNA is TGTGCCAGCAGGGAACTAGCGGGAGATTTCACCGGGGAG.

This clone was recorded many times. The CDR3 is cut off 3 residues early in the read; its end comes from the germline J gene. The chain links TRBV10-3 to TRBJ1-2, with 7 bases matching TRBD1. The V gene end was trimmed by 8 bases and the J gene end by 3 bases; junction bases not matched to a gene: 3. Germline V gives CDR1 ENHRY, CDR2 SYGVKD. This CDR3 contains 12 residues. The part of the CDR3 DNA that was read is TGTGCCATCCAGGGGGGCTACTATGGC. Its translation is CAIQGGYYG. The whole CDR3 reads CAIQGGYYGYTF.

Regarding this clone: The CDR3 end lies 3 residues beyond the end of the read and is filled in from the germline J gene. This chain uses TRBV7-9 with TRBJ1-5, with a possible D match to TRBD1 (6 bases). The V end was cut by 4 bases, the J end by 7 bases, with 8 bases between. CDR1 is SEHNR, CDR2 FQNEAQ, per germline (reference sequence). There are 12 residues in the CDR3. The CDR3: CASSSGDQPQHF. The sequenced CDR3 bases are TGTGCCAGCAGCTCAGGGGACCAGCCC.